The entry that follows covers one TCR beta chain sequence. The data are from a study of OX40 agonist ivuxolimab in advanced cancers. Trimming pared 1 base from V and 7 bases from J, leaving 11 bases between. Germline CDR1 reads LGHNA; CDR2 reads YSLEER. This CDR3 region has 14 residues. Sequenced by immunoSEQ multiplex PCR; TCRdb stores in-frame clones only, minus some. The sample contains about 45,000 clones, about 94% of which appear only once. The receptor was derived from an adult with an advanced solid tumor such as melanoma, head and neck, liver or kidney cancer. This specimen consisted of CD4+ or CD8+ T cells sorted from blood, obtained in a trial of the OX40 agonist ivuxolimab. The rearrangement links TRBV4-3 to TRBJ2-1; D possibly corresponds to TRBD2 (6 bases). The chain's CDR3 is CASSQGRSGNEQFF. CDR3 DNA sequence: TGCGCCAGCAGCCAAGGTCGTAGCGGAAATGAGCAGTTCTTC.